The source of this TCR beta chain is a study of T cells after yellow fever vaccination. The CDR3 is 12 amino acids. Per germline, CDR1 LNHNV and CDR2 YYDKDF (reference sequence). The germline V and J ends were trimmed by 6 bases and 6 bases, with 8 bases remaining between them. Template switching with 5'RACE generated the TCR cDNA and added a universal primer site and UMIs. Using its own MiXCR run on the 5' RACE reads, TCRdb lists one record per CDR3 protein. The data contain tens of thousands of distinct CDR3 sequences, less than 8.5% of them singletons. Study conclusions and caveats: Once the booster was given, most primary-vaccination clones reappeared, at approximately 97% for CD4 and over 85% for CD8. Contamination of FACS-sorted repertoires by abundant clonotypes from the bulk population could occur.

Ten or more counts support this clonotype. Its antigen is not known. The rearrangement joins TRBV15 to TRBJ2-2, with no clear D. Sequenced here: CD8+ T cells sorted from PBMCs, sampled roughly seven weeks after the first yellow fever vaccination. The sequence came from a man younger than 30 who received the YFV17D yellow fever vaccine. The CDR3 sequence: CATSRIAGELFF. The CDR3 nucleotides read TGTGCCACCAGTAGGATTGCCGGGGAGCTGTTTTTT.